Detailed here is one TCR beta chain. The data derive from a study of CD8 T cells in Susac syndrome. It was with random hexamers that 0.5 to 1 ug RNA was reverse transcribed. It was immunoSEQ multiplex PCR that amplified TCR beta CDR3 across 54 Vbeta and 13 Jbeta. One entry per CDR3 protein results from TCRdb running MiXCR on the immunoSEQ multiplex PCR reads. The sample has over 200,000 distinct CDR3 sequences, 85% to 95% seen once. CDR1 and CDR2 (germline): LGHDT, YNNKEL (reference sequence). Trimming pared 4 bases from V and 3 bases from J, leaving 10 bases between. This CDR3 region has 13 residues. This clonotype was sampled from a human donor with multiple sclerosis. This chain links TRBV3-1 with TRBJ2-7; possibly TRBD1 for D (6 bases). Sequencing used CD4+ T cells from PBMCs. The CDR3 is CASSPTGNYEQYF. DNA for the CDR3: TGTGCCAGCAGCCCTACAGGGAACTACGAGCAGTACTTC.